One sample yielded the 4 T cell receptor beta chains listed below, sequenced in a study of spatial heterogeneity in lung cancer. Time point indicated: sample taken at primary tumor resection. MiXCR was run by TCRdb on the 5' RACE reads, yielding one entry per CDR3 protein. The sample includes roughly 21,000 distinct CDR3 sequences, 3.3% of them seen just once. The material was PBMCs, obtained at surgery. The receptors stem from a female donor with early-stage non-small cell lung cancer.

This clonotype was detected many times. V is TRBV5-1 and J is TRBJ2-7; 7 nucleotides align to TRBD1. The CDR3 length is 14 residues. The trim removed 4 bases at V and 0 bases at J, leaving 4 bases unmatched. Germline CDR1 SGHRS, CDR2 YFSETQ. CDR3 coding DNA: TGCGCCAGCAGCGGGACAGACTCCTCCTACGAGCAGTACTTC. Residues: CASSGTDSSYEQYF.

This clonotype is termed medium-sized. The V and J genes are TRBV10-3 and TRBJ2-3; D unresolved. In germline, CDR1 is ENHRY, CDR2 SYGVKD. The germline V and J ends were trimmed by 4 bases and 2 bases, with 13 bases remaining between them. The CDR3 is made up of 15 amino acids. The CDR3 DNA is TGTGCCATCAGTGGAGCCGACTCCGTCACAGATACGCAGTATTTT. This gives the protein CAISGADSVTDTQYF.

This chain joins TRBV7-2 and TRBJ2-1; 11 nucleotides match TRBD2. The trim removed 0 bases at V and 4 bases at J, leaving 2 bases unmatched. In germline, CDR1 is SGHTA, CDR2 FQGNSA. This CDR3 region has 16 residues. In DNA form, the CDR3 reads TGTGCCAGCAGCTTAGCCGGGACTAGCGGATACAATGAGCAGTTCTTC. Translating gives CASSLAGTSGYNEQFF.

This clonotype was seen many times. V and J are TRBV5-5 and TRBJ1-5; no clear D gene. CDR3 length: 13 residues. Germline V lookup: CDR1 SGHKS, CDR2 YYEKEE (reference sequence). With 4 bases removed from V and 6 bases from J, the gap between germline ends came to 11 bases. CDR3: CASSPLGSQPQHF. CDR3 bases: TGTGCCAGCAGCCCCCTCGGCAGTCAGCCCCAGCATTTT. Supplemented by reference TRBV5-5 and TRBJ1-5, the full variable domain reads DAGVTQSPTHLIKTRGQQVTLRCSPISGHKSVSWYQQVLGQGPQFIFQYYEKEERGRGNFPDRFSARQFPNYSSELNVNALLLGDSALYLCASSPLGSQPQHFGDGTRLSIL.